This T cell receptor (beta chain) comes out of a study of CD8 T cells in ankylosing spondylitis. Study findings and constraints: Made up of 7 to 9 highly homologous variants, a TCR beta motif appeared characteristic of ankylosing spondylitis blood. Disease-linked clones reportedly concentrated significantly in matched ankylosing spondylitis synovial fluid.

Germline CDR1 is MNHEY and CDR2 is SVGEGT. Trimming removed 6 bases from V and 1 base from J; junction bases left unmatched: 10. This CDR3 region has 16 residues. The sample holds many counts of this clonotype. The antigen remains undetermined. In making TCR beta libraries, quantitative 5'-RACE with molecular barcodes was used. TCRdb called the 5' RACE reads again in MiXCR, with one record for every CDR3 protein. Of about 390,000 distinct CDR3 sequences in the sample, under 25% were seen once. Sequencing was carried out using blood, either unsorted or a sorted T cell fraction (not recorded which). The chain carries TRBV6-2 or TRBV6-3 and TRBJ2-7; 9 bases are shared with TRBD1. This TCR came from a male donor with ankylosing spondylitis. CDR3 sequence reads: CASSPPPGQGSYEQYF. In nucleotides, the CDR3 is TGTGCCAGCAGCCCCCCCCCGGGACAGGGTTCCTACGAGCAGTACTTC.